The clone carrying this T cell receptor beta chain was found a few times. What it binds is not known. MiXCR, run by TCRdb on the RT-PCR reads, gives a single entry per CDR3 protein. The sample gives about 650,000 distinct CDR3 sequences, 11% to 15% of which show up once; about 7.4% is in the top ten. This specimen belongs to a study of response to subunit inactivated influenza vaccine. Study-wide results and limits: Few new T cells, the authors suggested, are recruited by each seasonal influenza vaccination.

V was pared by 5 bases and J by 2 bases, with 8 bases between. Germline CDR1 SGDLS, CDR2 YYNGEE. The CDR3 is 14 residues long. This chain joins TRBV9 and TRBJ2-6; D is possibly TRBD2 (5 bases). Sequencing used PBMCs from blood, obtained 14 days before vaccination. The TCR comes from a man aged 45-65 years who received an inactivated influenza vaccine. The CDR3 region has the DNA TGTGCCAGCAGTCCGGAGGCTGGGGCCAACGTCCTGACTTTC. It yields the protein CASSPEAGANVLTF.